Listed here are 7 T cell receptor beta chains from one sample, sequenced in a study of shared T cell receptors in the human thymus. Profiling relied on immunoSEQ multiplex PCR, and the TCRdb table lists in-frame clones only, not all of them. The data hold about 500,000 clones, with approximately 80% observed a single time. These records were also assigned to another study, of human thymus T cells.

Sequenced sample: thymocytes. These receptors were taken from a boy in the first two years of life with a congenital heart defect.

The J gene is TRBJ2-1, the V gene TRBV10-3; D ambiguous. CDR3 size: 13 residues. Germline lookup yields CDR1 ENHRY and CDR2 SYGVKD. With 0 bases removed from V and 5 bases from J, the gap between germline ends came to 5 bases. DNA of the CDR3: TGTGCCATCAGTGAGTCGCAGGACAATGAGCAGTTCTTC. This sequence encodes CAISESQDNEQFF.

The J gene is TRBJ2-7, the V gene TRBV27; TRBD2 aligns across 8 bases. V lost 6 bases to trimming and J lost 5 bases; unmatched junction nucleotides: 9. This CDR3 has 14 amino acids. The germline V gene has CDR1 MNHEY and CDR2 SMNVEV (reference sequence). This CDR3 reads CASRPSGSPHEQYF. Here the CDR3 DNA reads TGTGCCAGCAGACCGAGCGGGAGCCCCCACGAGCAGTACTTC.

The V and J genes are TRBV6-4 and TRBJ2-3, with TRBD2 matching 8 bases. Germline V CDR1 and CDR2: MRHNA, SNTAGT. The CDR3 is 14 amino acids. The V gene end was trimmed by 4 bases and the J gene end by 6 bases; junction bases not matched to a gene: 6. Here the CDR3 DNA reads TGTGCCAGCAGTGTGGCGGGAGGTGAGGATACGCAGTATTTT. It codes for CASSVAGGEDTQYF.

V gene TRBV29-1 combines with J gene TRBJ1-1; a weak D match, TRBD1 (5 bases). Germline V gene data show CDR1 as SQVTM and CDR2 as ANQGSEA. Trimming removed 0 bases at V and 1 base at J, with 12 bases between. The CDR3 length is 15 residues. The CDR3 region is CSVEDVRGPNTEAFF. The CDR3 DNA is TGCAGCGTTGAAGATGTTAGGGGCCCGAACACTGAAGCTTTCTTT. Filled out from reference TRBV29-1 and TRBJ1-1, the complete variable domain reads SAVISQKPSRDICQRGTSLTIQCQVDSQVTMMFWYRQQPGQSLTLIATANQGSEATYESGFVIDKFPISRPNLTFSTLTVSNMSPEDSSIYLCSVEDVRGPNTEAFFGQGTRLTVV.

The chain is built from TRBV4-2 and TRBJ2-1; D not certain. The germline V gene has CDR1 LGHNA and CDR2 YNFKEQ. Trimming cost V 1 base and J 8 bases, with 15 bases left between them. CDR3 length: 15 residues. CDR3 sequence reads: CASSQGAIGVDEQFF. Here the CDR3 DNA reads TGTGCCAGCAGCCAAGGAGCCATTGGAGTCGATGAGCAGTTCTTC.

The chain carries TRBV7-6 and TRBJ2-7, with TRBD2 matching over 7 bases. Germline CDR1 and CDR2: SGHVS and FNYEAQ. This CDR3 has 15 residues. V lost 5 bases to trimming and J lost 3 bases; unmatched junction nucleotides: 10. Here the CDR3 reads CASSTRLAGRYEQYF. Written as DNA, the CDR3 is TGTGCCAGCAGCACCCGACTAGCAGGCCGCTACGAGCAGTACTTC.

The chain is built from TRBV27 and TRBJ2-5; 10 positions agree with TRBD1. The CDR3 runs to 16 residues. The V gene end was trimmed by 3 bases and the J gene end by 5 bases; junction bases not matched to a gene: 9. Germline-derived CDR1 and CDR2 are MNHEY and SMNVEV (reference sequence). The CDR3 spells CASSFHRDRGGETQYF. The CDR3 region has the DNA TGTGCCAGCAGTTTCCACCGGGACAGGGGCGGGGAGACCCAGTACTTC.